The T cell receptor beta chain under discussion was sequenced for a study of control samples from healthy donors and cancer patients. This table comes from immunoSEQ multiplex PCR, and its TCRdb copy is limited to in-frame clones, with some not included. The clone table shows about 190,000 clones, with the ten largest holding approximately 2.2%. The CDR3 has 15 residues. V shed 5 bases and J shed 8 bases, with 22 bases lying between them. The germline gives CDR1 SGHTA, CDR2 FQGTGA. Sequencing input: blood. This receptor was taken from a woman aged 25 to 45 in good health. The V and J genes are TRBV7-3 and TRBJ2-7; no definite D call. CDR3 region: CASSPTPGSVTKQYF. The CDR3 DNA is TGTGCCAGCAGCCCAACCCCCGGCTCCGTTACGAAGCAGTACTTC.